Shown below are 13 T cell receptor beta chains from a single sample sequenced in a study of technical replicates of blood from several donors. Sequencing was performed with immunoSEQ multiplex PCR; in TCRdb, only in-frame clones are kept and a portion is missing. The data contain fewer than 100,000 clones, 95% of them singletons. Sequenced sample: T cells isolated from PBMCs. The receptor source for this set is a human donor in good health.

The chain employs TRBV28 and TRBJ1-1; D not certain. Germline assignment: CDR1 MDHEN and CDR2 SYDVKM. This CDR3 comprises 15 residues. V lost 0 bases and J 6 bases, leaving 14 bases between the germline ends. This CDR3 is CASSLWIELGPEAFF. For the CDR3, the DNA is TGTGCCAGCAGTTTATGGATAGAACTGGGCCCTGAAGCTTTCTTT. Complete variable domain (other parts from reference TRBV28 and TRBJ1-1): DVKVTQSSRYLVKRTGEKVFLECVQDMDHENMFWYRQDPGLGLRLIYFSYDVKMKEKGDIPEGYSVSREKKERFSLILESASTNQTSMYLCASSLWIELGPEAFFGQGTRLTVV.

The chain recombines TRBV6-1 with TRBJ2-3, with a weak D call TRBD1 (5 bases). This CDR3 region has 15 residues. Germline assignment: CDR1 MNHNS and CDR2 SASEGT. The germline V and J ends were trimmed by 4 bases and 8 bases, with 19 bases remaining between them. CDR3 coding DNA: TGTGCCAGCAGTGGTTCGGCAACAGGTCAGACTACGCAGTATTTT. Translating it yields CASSGSATGQTTQYF.

The chain combines TRBV10-3 with TRBJ2-7, with TRBD1 matching 11 bases. Germline V gene sequence: CDR1 ENHRY, CDR2 SYGVKD. The junction had 9 bases not matched to a gene; V was cut back by 2 bases and J by 9 bases. The CDR3 is 15 amino acids. CDR3 sequence (DNA): TGTGCCATCAGTGAGCCGGACAGGGGGCAAGAAGGGCAGTACTTC. Translation: CAISEPDRGQEGQYF.

The chain recombines TRBV29-1 with TRBJ1-4, with D possibly being TRBD1 (6 bases). V was clipped by 5 bases and J by 1 base, with 11 bases between them. The CDR3 covers 14 residues. Germline loops: CDR1 SQVTM, CDR2 ANQGSEA. The chain's CDR3 is CSVQTGQTNEKLFF. In nucleotides, the CDR3 is TGCAGCGTTCAGACAGGACAAACTAATGAAAAACTGTTTTTT.

Only one count was recorded for this clone. This chain joins TRBV5-4 and TRBJ2-5, with D maybe TRBD2 (5 bases). The CDR3 runs to 13 residues. The germline V and J ends were trimmed by 4 bases and 5 bases, with 12 bases remaining between them. Germline V gene data show CDR1 as SGHNT and CDR2 as YYREEE (reference sequence). In DNA, the CDR3 is TGTGCCAGCAGCCGGCTACCGGGGGAGACCCAGTACTTC. This sequence encodes CASSRLPGETQYF. The whole variable domain, filled in from reference TRBV5-4 and TRBJ2-5, reads ETGVTQSPTHLIKTRGQQVTLRCSSQSGHNTVSWYQQALGQGPQFIFQYYREEENGRGNFPPRFSGLQFPNYSSELNVNALELDDSALYLCASSRLPGETQYFGPGTRLLVL.

The V call is TRBV10-3, the J call TRBJ2-5; D is undetermined. Germline CDR1 and CDR2: ENHRY and SYGVKD. The CDR3 consists of 13 residues. Between the trimmed V and J ends, which lost 7 bases and 5 bases, there was a span of 14 bases. DNA for the CDR3: TGTGCCATCAAAATTGAGGATAACGAGACCCAGTACTTC. Translated: CAIKIEDNETQYF.

The chain employs TRBV29-1 and TRBJ2-5, with D possibly being TRBD1 (6 bases). Trimming stripped 3 bases from V and 7 bases from J, with 12 bases between. Per the germline V gene, CDR1 is SQVTM and CDR2 is ANQGSEA. CDR3 length equals 12 residues. The CDR3 sequence is CSVEWGQVTQYF. DNA of the CDR3: TGCAGCGTTGAGTGGGGGCAGGTGACCCAGTACTTC.

Only one count was recorded for this clone. The chain has TRBV18 and TRBJ2-5; 10 nucleotides agree with TRBD2. Germline V gives CDR1 KGHSH, CDR2 LQKENI. This CDR3 contains 17 residues. Trimming removed 1 base from V and 2 bases from J; junction bases left unmatched: 7. The CDR3 nucleotides are TGTGCCAGCTCACCACAGGTAGCGGGGGGTCATCAAGAGACCCAGTACTTC. It yields the protein CASSPQVAGGHQETQYF.

The rearrangement uses TRBV15 and TRBJ1-4, with a tentative D call TRBD1 (5 bases). This CDR3 contains 16 residues. From germline, CDR1 is LNHNV and CDR2 YYDKDF (reference sequence). With 0 bases removed from V and 8 bases from J, the gap between germline ends came to 16 bases. The CDR3 protein is CATSRDWGSAGEKLFF. CDR3 sequence (DNA): TGTGCCACCAGCAGAGATTGGGGGAGCGCGGGAGAAAAACTGTTTTTT.

This chain connects TRBV4-1 to TRBJ2-7; 7 nucleotides match TRBD2. Germline V lookup: CDR1 MGHRA, CDR2 YSYEKL. CDR3 length equals 16 residues. V gave up 4 bases and J gave up 2 bases; unmatched junction bases: 11. This chain's CDR3 is CASSPPLGTNPYEQYF. The CDR3 bases are TGCGCCAGCAGCCCGCCTTTAGGGACTAACCCCTACGAGCAGTACTTC.

This clone was observed once. The rearrangement joins TRBV6-1 to TRBJ2-7, with D perhaps TRBD2 (6 bases). V lost 5 bases to trimming and J lost 2 bases, with 10 bases between them. The CDR3 is made up of 13 amino acids. Per germline, CDR1 MNHNS and CDR2 SASEGT. The CDR3 is CASSYRGTYEQYF. DNA for the CDR3: TGTGCCAGCAGTTATCGGGGGACCTACGAGCAGTACTTC.

This clone occurred a few times. This chain joins TRBV2 and TRBJ1-2; D is uncertain. The CDR3 is 12 amino acids. Germline lookup yields CDR1 SNHLY and CDR2 FYNNEI. With 3 bases removed from V and 5 bases from J, the gap between germline ends came to 7 bases. Here the CDR3 reads CASSDRGYGYTF. The CDR3 nucleotides read TGTGCCAGCAGTGATCGAGGTTATGGCTACACCTTC.

The chain is built from TRBV28 and TRBJ2-1; the match to TRBD2 covers 9 bases. Trimming cost V 6 bases and J 4 bases; bases outside gene matches: 10. CDR1 and CDR2 (germline): MDHEN, SYDVKM. The CDR3 extends over 16 amino acids. The CDR3 reads CASSYYPSGGYNEQFF. CDR3 sequence (DNA): TGTGCCAGCAGCTATTACCCCAGCGGGGGGTACAATGAGCAGTTCTTC.